The sequence of this T cell receptor beta chain was determined in a study of cytomegalovirus exposure and HLA in healthy donors. This clone appeared a few times. What it recognizes is unknown. The CDR3 extends over 14 amino acids. The V gene end was trimmed by 6 bases and the J gene end by 2 bases; junction bases not matched to a gene: 2. The germline V gene has CDR1 LNHDA and CDR2 SQIVND (reference sequence). Study-level findings and limits: Earlier analysis yielded a pattern in which most TCR beta V segments were productive about 87% or about 30% of the time.

The PCR made use of 60 Vbeta and 13 Jbeta primers. Clones were read by immunoSEQ multiplex PCR, and TCRdb kept only the in-frame ones, dropping some. Of around 110,000 clones in the sample, roughly a tenth were seen once. The receptor was derived from a man aged 25 to 45 in good health and CMV-seronegative. Sequencing input: PBMCs. The V and J genes are TRBV19 and TRBJ1-4, with 8 bases identical to TRBD1. CDR3 loop: CASSRTGTNEKLFF. CDR3 nucleotides: TGTGCCAGTAGCCGGACAGGGACTAATGAAAAACTGTTTTTT.